This T cell receptor beta chain was captured by sequencing in a study of blood T cell repertoires in COVID-19 (dated by TCRdb to the early 2020s). Concerning the study at large: Samples from collaborators originated in the United States, Italy and Spain and spanned both the acute and convalescent phases of COVID-19. Subjects who had been exposed to COVID-19, were actively infected with it, or had recovered from it provided the deeply sampled blood TCRbeta repertoires that made up the dataset. The samples were drawn from two sources: the first 160 participants of the ongoing ImmuneRACE study, and approximately 1,300 subjects contributed by 6 global collaborators. A freely available public database, intended as a resource for researchers studying the immune response to SARS-CoV-2, is where the repertoires were released. Where available, HLA class I and class II types were taken from metadata supplied by the sample provider and were not determined by assay-based typing. The material from the prospective study consisted of cDNA or gDNA derived from T cells, B-cell-depleted T cells, or PBMCs. The sample metadata nearly always contained a de-identified subject ID, COVID-19 status, age in years and sex.

The immunoSEQ Assay, a bias-controlled multiplex PCR, was used to amplify TCRbeta CDR3 regions from genomic DNA. Turning to the authors' computational methods: The number of nucleated cells in each sample was estimated by amplification of reference gene primers within the assay. To quantify the absolute abundance of each unique TCRbeta CDR3 rearrangement, sequence reads were collapsed and filtered. For each sample, productive Simpson clonality was calculated as the square root of Simpson's diversity index across productive rearrangements. TCRdb took this table from immuneACCESS and kept in-frame rearrangements with V and J called. Such tables lack part of the clones; where checked against another copy, unresolved V genes explain under half of the gap, and the rest is unexplained. V, J and clone size derive from that table, while D and trimming were established from the DNA sequence. The sample data list some 130,000 clones, and roughly 83% of these were observed just once. Clones ranked in the top ten supply about 5.5% of the sample.

Points on this clone: Its antigen remains undetermined. The sample holds no much larger clone one base away, and base qualities are not on file.

On the study overall, not on this receptor specifically: How much clinical and demographic metadata was included differed by source and by participant, and the metadata was provided uncurated.

The CDR3, cysteine through phenylalanine, is 14 amino acids long. Here the CDR3 DNA is all that survives: 42 bases in frame from base 1. CDR1 and CDR2 are read off the germline V gene as MDHEN and SYDVKM. V and J are truncated by 10 bases and 3 bases respectively, leaving an intervening sequence of 19 bases. Participants in the prospective study were enrolled through a virtual design, were aged roughly 18 to 100 years, and lived in some 24 United States geographic areas. Cohort assignment in the prospective study relied on participant-reported clinical history from a screening survey and a study questionnaire. Each participant in the prospective study had whole blood, serum and a nasopharyngeal or oropharyngeal swab collected by mobile phlebotomists. Prospective study participants could optionally give additional blood draws and questionnaires over an approximately 2-month period. Prospective study blood samples were shipped either frozen or at room temperature before DNA extraction.

The receptor was isolated from a man aged 40-50 years with acute COVID-19. Sequenced material: PBMCs or T cells enriched from blood (not recorded which). The chain employs TRBV28 and TRBJ2-7; a tentative D call is TRBD2 (7 bases match). The bases are TGTGCCACCAACTTTAGGGAGGGGGGCTACGAGCAGTACTTC. Its product reads: CATNFREGGYEQYF.